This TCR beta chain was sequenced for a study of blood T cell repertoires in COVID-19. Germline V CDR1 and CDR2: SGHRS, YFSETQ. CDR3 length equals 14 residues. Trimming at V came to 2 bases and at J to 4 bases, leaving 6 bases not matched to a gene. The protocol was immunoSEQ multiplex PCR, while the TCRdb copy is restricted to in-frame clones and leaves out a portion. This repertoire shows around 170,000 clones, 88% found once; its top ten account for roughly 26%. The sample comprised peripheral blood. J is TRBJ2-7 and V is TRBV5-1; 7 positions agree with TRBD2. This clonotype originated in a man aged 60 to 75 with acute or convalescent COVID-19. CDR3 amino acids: CASSFEGGTYEQYF. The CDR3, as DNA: TGCGCCAGCAGCTTCGAGGGAGGGACGTACGAGCAGTACTTC. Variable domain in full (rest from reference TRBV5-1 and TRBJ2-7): KAGVTQTPRYLIKTRGQQVTLSCSPISGHRSVSWYQQTPGQGLQFLFEYFSETQRNKGNFPGRFSGRQFSNSRSEMNVSTLELGDSALYLCASSFEGGTYEQYFGPGTRLTVT.